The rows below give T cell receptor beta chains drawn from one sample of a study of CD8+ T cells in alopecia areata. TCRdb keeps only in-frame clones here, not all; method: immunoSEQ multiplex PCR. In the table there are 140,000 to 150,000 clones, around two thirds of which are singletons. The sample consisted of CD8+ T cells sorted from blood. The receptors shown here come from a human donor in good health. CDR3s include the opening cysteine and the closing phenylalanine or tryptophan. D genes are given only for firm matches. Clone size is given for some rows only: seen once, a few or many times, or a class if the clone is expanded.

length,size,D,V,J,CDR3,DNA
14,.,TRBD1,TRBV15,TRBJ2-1,CATSRAQTGTGLFF,TGTGCCACCAGCAGAGCACAGACCGGGACAGGGCTGTTCTTC
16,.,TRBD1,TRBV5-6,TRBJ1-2,CASSFRDRGVGYGYTF,TGTGCCAGCAGCTTCCGGGACAGGGGAGTTGGATATGGCTACACCTTC
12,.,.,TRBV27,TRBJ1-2,CASKISGYGYTF,TGTGCCAGCAAGATTAGTGGCTATGGCTACACCTTC
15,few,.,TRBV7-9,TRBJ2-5,CASSPPYTGVETQYF,TGTGCCAGCAGCCCCCCCTATACGGGCGTAGAGACCCAGTACTTC
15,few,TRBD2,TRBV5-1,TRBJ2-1,CASSPTGLAQDEQFF,TGCGCCAGCAGCCCGACCGGACTAGCCCAAGATGAGCAGTTCTTC
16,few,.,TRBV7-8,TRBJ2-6,CASSLPGGTGANVLTF,TGTGCCAGCAGCTTACCCGGCGGGACTGGGGCCAACGTCCTGACTTTC
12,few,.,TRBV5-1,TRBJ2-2,CASSLLDGELFF,TGCGCCAGCAGCTTGCTGGACGGGGAGCTGTTTTTT
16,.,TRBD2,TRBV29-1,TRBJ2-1,CSVEEYGVAGANEQFF,TGCAGCGTTGAAGAGTATGGGGTAGCGGGAGCCAATGAGCAGTTCTTC
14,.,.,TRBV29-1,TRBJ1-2,CSVIPRGQAYGYTF,TGCAGCGTTATCCCCCGGGGGCAGGCGTATGGCTACACCTTC
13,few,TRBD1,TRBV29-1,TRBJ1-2,CSVRTGENYGYTF,TGCAGCGTTAGGACAGGGGAAAACTATGGCTACACCTTC
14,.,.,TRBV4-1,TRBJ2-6,CASSQVTGANVLTF,TGCGCCAGCAGCCAAGTTACTGGGGCCAACGTCCTGACTTTC
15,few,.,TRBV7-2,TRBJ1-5,CASSLSDSYNQPQHF,TGTGCCAGCAGCTTATCGGACAGTTACAATCAGCCCCAGCATTTT
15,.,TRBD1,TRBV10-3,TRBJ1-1,CASYRDRERSTEAFF,TGTGCCAGCTACCGGGACAGGGAGAGAAGTACTGAAGCTTTCTTT
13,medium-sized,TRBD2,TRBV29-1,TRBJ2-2,CSVEGLASGELFF,TGCAGCGTTGAGGGACTAGCGTCCGGGGAGCTGTTTTTT